This record looks at one T cell receptor beta chain sequence and its context. The time point here: newly diagnosed, previously untreated cHL patient sample. Magnetic negative selection was used to purify CD8+ T cells from thawed PBMCs. The source of the sample is a study of PD-1 blockade in classical Hodgkin lymphoma. CDR1 SGHVS and CDR2 FQNEAQ come from the germline V gene. Trimming stripped 6 bases from V and 5 bases from J, with 14 bases between. The CDR3 is 14 residues long. Some clones are missing from TCRdb's copy, which holds only in-frame ones; the method was immunoSEQ multiplex PCR. The top ten clones hold around an eighth of a sample with some 4,000 clones, approximately 77% of them seen once.

The sample consisted of CD8+ T cells from blood. V gene TRBV7-8 combines with J gene TRBJ1-5; tentatively, D is TRBD1 (5 bases). The origin of this receptor is a human donor with classical Hodgkin lymphoma. The CDR3 loop is CASRNRGVDQPQHF. In nucleotides, the CDR3 is TGTGCCAGCAGGAACCGGGGGGTAGATCAGCCCCAGCATTTT.